Sequencing of this T cell receptor beta chain was carried out in a study of T cells in Graves' hyperthyroidism and ophthalmopathy. At least ten counts were recorded for this clonotype. Patients having uncontrolled infection, another autoimmune disease, pregnancy or lactation were not included. Each diagnosis drew on symptoms, thyroxine, TRAb, thyroid ultrasound and orbital computed tomography findings. Between the trimmed V and J ends, which lost 1 base and 4 bases, there was a span of 13 bases. The CDR3 spans 15 residues. The germline V gene encodes CDR1 SGHAT and CDR2 FQNNGV. The investigators amplified TCR beta CDR3 regions from RNA transcripts. HTBI primers were employed in a first-round RT-PCR of the TCR CDR3. Each CDR3 protein is one row after TCRdb ran MiXCR on the multiplex PCR reads. The sample records almost 600,000 distinct CDR3 sequences, roughly 14% being singletons.

The sequence was collected from a young woman with Graves' hyperthyroidism that later progressed to Graves' ophthalmopathy. The chain joins TRBV11-2 to TRBJ2-5; D may be TRBD2 (6 bases). Sequencing used blood. CDR3 region: CASSLAGLIGETQYF. The CDR3 DNA sequence: TGTGCCAGCAGCTTAGCGGGACTGATTGGAGAGACCCAGTACTTC.